This T cell receptor beta chain emerged from a study of shared clonotypes between healthy human individuals. CDR1 is LNHDA and CDR2 is SQIVND in the germline V gene (reference sequence). The length of the CDR3 is 17 residues. V lost 7 bases and J lost 5; bases outside the gene matches: 16. Memory CD4+ cells were the fraction left after CD45RA+ naive selection. Researchers divided each subset's genomic DNA evenly across several immunoSEQ plates. The table came from immunoSEQ multiplex PCR; TCRdb's copy has only in-frame clones and leaves some out. The sample holds about 700,000 clones; around two thirds are singletons and the top ten take 1.5% to 2%.

The chain has TRBV19 and TRBJ1-1, with 10 positions matching TRBD1. The sequencing sample was made of memory CD4+ T cells sorted from blood. The sample's subset: CD45RA-negative fraction. This sequence originates from a woman aged 30 to 39 in good health. CDR3 in DNA: TGTGCCAGTATTCTCGGGACAGGGGTTTTTAGAGTGACTGAAGCTTTCTTT. Encoded protein: CASILGTGVFRVTEAFF.